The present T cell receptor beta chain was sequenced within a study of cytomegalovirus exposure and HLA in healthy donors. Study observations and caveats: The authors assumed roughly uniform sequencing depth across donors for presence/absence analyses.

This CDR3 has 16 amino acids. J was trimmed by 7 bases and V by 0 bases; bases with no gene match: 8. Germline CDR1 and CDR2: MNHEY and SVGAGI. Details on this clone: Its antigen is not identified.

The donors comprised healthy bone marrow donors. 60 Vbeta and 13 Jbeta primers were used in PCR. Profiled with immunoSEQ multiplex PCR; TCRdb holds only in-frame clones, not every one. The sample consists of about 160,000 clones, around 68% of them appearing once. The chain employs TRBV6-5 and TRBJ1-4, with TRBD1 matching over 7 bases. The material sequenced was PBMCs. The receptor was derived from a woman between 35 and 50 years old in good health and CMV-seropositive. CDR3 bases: TGTGCCAGCAGTTACTCAGGGGGCGCCTGGAGTGAAAAACTGTTTTTT. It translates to CASSYSGGAWSEKLFF.